Listed below are T cell receptor beta chains from one sample, sequenced in a study of blood T cell repertoires in COVID-19. Profiled with immunoSEQ multiplex PCR; TCRdb holds only in-frame clones, not every one. The data show 200,000 to 250,000 clones, with approximately 86% seen just once and roughly a tenth held by the top ten. The sequencing sample was made of peripheral blood. The source is a woman between 50 and 59 years old with COVID-19, enrolled during active disease. CDR3s include the opening cysteine and the closing phenylalanine or tryptophan. A D gene is named only where the DNA matches it firmly. Clone size, where shown, is once, few, many, or a class for clones that have expanded.

clone_size: NA
j_call: TRBJ1-3
v_call: TRBV19
d_call: TRBD1
cdr3_nt: TGTGCCAGTAGTGTACTCCAGGGGGCAACCTCTGGAAACACCATATATTTT
cdr3_aa: CASSVLQGATSGNTIYF

clone_size: NA
j_call: TRBJ1-1
v_call: TRBV10-3
d_call: NA
cdr3_nt: TGTGCCATCAGTGAGCGGCAGGGCTCCAGCACTGAAGCTTTCTTT
cdr3_aa: CAISERQGSSTEAFF

clone_size: NA
j_call: TRBJ1-4
v_call: TRBV28
d_call: NA
cdr3_nt: TGTGCCAGCAGTGCGGGACCGCTCATGGCTAATGAAAAACTGTTTTTT
cdr3_aa: CASSAGPLMANEKLFF

clone_size: once
j_call: TRBJ1-1
v_call: TRBV4-2
d_call: NA
cdr3_nt: TGTGCCAGCAGCCAAGAGGAGGGGGGGACTGAAGCTTTCTTT
cdr3_aa: CASSQEEGGTEAFF

clone_size: few
j_call: TRBJ2-1
v_call: TRBV20-1
d_call: TRBD1
cdr3_nt: TGCAGTGCTAGTGGGTCCAGGGGGCGGAATGAGCAGTTCTTC
cdr3_aa: CSASGSRGRNEQFF

clone_size: NA
j_call: TRBJ2-1
v_call: TRBV10-2
d_call: TRBD2
cdr3_nt: TGCGCCAGCAGCGAGCGGGGGGGCCTCTCCTACAATGAGCAGTTCTTC
cdr3_aa: CASSERGGLSYNEQFF

clone_size: NA
j_call: TRBJ1-4
v_call: TRBV7-9
d_call: NA
cdr3_nt: TGTGCCAGCAGCGCGGGCGATTGGGGAACTAATGAAAAACTGTTTTTT
cdr3_aa: CASSAGDWGTNEKLFF

clone_size: NA
j_call: TRBJ1-1
v_call: TRBV2
d_call: TRBD1
cdr3_nt: TGTGCCAGCAGGGAATGGGACAGGGTGGGGACTGAAGCTTTCTTT
cdr3_aa: CASREWDRVGTEAFF

clone_size: NA
j_call: TRBJ2-7
v_call: TRBV18
d_call: NA
cdr3_nt: TGTGCCAGCTCGATTAACAGAGACCCCTACGAGCAGTACTTC
cdr3_aa: CASSINRDPYEQYF

clone_size: NA
j_call: TRBJ1-2
v_call: TRBV4-2
d_call: NA
cdr3_nt: TGTGCCAGCAGACAACCGACCACCGGCGGGCCGATTTATGGCTACACCTTC
cdr3_aa: CASRQPTTGGPIYGYTF

clone_size: few
j_call: TRBJ1-1
v_call: TRBV25-1
d_call: TRBD1
cdr3_nt: TGTGCCAGCAGTGAATCCCTCCTAAGACAGGGAAAAACTGAAGCTTTCTTT
cdr3_aa: CASSESLLRQGKTEAFF

clone_size: NA
j_call: TRBJ1-3
v_call: TRBV5-6
d_call: NA
cdr3_nt: TGTGCCAGCAGCGGGGGGAGTGGGGACCGGTTCTGGAGTAACACCATATATTTT
cdr3_aa: CASSGGSGDRFWSNTIYF

clone_size: once
j_call: TRBJ1-1
v_call: TRBV9
d_call: TRBD1
cdr3_nt: TGTGCCAGCAGCGTAGGGGGGACAGTGAACACTGAAGCTTTCTTT
cdr3_aa: CASSVGGTVNTEAFF

clone_size: NA
j_call: TRBJ2-5
v_call: TRBV6-5
d_call: NA
cdr3_nt: TGTGCCAGCTCCGTCCTTAGAGAGACCCAGTACTTC
cdr3_aa: CASSVLRETQYF

clone_size: NA
j_call: TRBJ1-2
v_call: TRBV2
d_call: TRBD1
cdr3_nt: TGTGCCAGCAGTGAAGGACAGGGCGGCAACTATGGCTACACCTTC
cdr3_aa: CASSEGQGGNYGYTF

clone_size: NA
j_call: TRBJ1-2
v_call: TRBV19
d_call: TRBD1
cdr3_nt: TGTGCCACCACGGACAGGAGAAACTATGGCTACACCTTC
cdr3_aa: CATTDRRNYGYTF

clone_size: once
j_call: TRBJ1-3
v_call: TRBV11-3
d_call: NA
cdr3_nt: TGTGCCAGCAGCAGAGGGGGATCAAGCTCTGGAAACACCATATATTTT
cdr3_aa: CASSRGGSSSGNTIYF

clone_size: NA
j_call: TRBJ1-6
v_call: TRBV19
d_call: NA
cdr3_nt: TGTGCCAGTAGTACACAGCTATATAATTCACCCCTCCACTTT
cdr3_aa: CASSTQLYNSPLHF

clone_size: NA
j_call: TRBJ2-1
v_call: TRBV24-1
d_call: NA
cdr3_nt: TGTGCCACCAGTGATTGGTATGGGGGGTCCTACAATGAGCAGTTCTTC
cdr3_aa: CATSDWYGGSYNEQFF